What follows are 16 T cell receptor beta chains derived from one specimen sequenced in a study of STAT5B mutations in CD4+ large granular lymphocyte leukemia. Libraries were prepared by immunoSEQ multiplex PCR; TCRdb keeps only in-frame clonotypes and omits some of them. Among approximately 40,000 clones, about four fifths were seen once, and the ten largest hold 0.3% to 0.45%. Sequences were obtained from CD4+ T cells from blood buffy coats. These receptors were taken from a human donor in good health.

The genes are TRBV18 and TRBJ1-5; TRBD1 matches at 8 bases. With 3 bases clipped from V and 3 bases from J, the junction kept 7 bases outside the gene matches. The CDR3 totals 16 residues. CDR1 KGHSH and CDR2 LQKENI come from the germline V gene. The CDR3 DNA is TGTGCCAGCTCACCTGGGCAGGGGGCGTACAATCAGCCCCAGCATTTT. The encoded protein is CASSPGQGAYNQPQHF.

The chain joins TRBV29-1 to TRBJ2-2, with D perhaps matching TRBD1 or TRBD2 (6 bases each). The CDR3 runs 16 residues. The V gene lost 4 bases and the J gene lost 6 bases, with 21 bases spanning the gap. Germline assignment: CDR1 SQVTM and CDR2 ANQGSEA. The CDR3 is CSVVGGSKGRPGELFF. As DNA, the CDR3 is TGCAGCGTTGTAGGGGGGAGTAAGGGACGCCCCGGGGAGCTGTTTTTT.

This chain uses TRBV18 with TRBJ1-2, with 10 bases lining up with TRBD1. CDR3 length: 21 residues. Germline lookup yields CDR1 KGHSH and CDR2 LQKENI. J was trimmed by 0 bases and V by 3 bases; bases with no gene match: 19. CDR3 region: CASSPDRSPAVGTGANYGYTF. CDR3 sequence (DNA): TGTGCCAGCTCACCCGACCGGTCGCCCGCTGTGGGGACAGGGGCTAACTATGGCTACACCTTC.

This clone has more than one count but fewer than ten. The CDR3 DNA reads TGCGCCAGCAGCTTGGGAGGTACCACAGATACGCAGTATTTT. This encodes CASSLGGTTDTQYF. The V gene is TRBV5-1, the J gene TRBJ2-3; D is uncertain. Trimming cost V 0 bases and J 2 bases, with 7 bases left between them. This CDR3 is 14 amino acids long. From germline, CDR1 is SGHRS and CDR2 YFSETQ.

This clone was seen a few times. V is TRBV2 and J is TRBJ1-2, with D perhaps matching TRBD1 (6 bases). Germline assignment: CDR1 SNHLY and CDR2 FYNNEI. This CDR3 contains 14 residues. V shed 1 base and J shed 7 bases, with 13 bases lying between them. CDR3 DNA: TGTGCCAGCAGTGAAGGGGGGGGGCTTGGTGGCTACACCTTC. Translated: CASSEGGGLGGYTF.

This clone occurred once. The chain employs TRBV19 and TRBJ1-1; D gene uncertain. Per the germline V gene, CDR1 is LNHDA and CDR2 is SQIVND (reference sequence). This CDR3 comprises 15 residues. V was trimmed by 4 bases and J by 4 bases, leaving 16 bases between them. The CDR3 coding sequence is TGTGCCAGTAGTACCGGACGGAACGAGGGCACTGAAGCTTTCTTT. Residues: CASSTGRNEGTEAFF.

This chain links TRBV30 with TRBJ1-1; TRBD1 might be the D (5 bases). CDR3 length: 13 amino acids. Germline loops: CDR1 GTSNPN, CDR2 SVGIG (reference sequence). V dropped 5 bases and J dropped 2 bases, with 12 bases sitting between them. CDR3 sequence: CAWGSQGNTEAFF. The CDR3 nucleotides read TGTGCCTGGGGGTCCCAGGGAAACACTGAAGCTTTCTTT.

The V gene is TRBV9, the J gene TRBJ1-2; 9 nucleotides match TRBD1. This CDR3 is built from 16 residues. Looked up from germline, CDR1 is SGDLS and CDR2 is YYNGEE. V lost 0 bases to trimming and J lost 7 bases; unmatched junction nucleotides: 10. The CDR3 coding sequence is TGTGCCAGCAGCGTAGCTCTTATGGGACAGGGTTTTGGCTACACCTTC. As protein: CASSVALMGQGFGYTF. Combining the CDR3 with reference TRBV9 and TRBJ1-2 gives the whole variable domain DSGVTQTPKHLITATGQRVTLRCSPRSGDLSVYWYQQSLDQGLQFLIQYYNGEERAKGNILERFSAQQFPDLHSELNLSSLELGDSALYFCASSVALMGQGFGYTFGSGTRLTVV.

The CDR3: CASSFQGTEAFF. The DNA for the CDR3 is TGTGCCAGCAGTTTTCAGGGCACTGAAGCTTTCTTT. The chain uses TRBV6-5 and TRBJ1-1; TRBD1 is a possible D gene (5 bases). CDR1 MNHEY and CDR2 SVGAGI come from the germline V gene. The CDR3 has 12 residues. Trimming cost V 4 bases and J 4 bases, with 7 bases left between them.

The V call is TRBV6-6, the J call TRBJ1-4; no reliable D call. V lost 4 bases and J lost 4, with 10 bases in between. CDR3 length: 14 residues. Per germline, CDR1 MNHNY and CDR2 SVGAGI (reference sequence). The CDR3 region has the DNA TGTGCCAGCAGTTCGCCGGTTCTTAATGAAAAACTGTTTTTT. It translates to CASSSPVLNEKLFF.

The chain links TRBV18 to TRBJ1-4, with D perhaps matching TRBD1 (6 bases). The CDR3 covers 17 residues. V was cut by 3 bases and J by 0 bases, with 14 bases left in between. Germline-derived CDR1 and CDR2 are KGHSH and LQKENI. The CDR3 loop reads CASSPGRRTATNEKLFF. DNA of the CDR3: TGTGCCAGCTCACCCGGCCGAAGGACAGCAACTAATGAAAAACTGTTTTTT.

This clone appeared a single time. J is TRBJ1-1 and V is TRBV25-1; perhaps TRBD1 as D (6 bases). Trimming cost V 5 bases and J 1 base, with 14 bases left between them. CDR1 MGHDK and CDR2 SYGVNS come from the germline V gene. The CDR3 is 15 residues long. The CDR3 sequence is CASSRAGAENTEAFF. For the CDR3, the DNA is TGTGCCAGCAGTCGTGCAGGGGCGGAGAACACTGAAGCTTTCTTT.

The chain links TRBV19 to TRBJ1-1; D is unclear. The V gene's germline CDR1 is LNHDA and CDR2 SQIVND (reference sequence). The CDR3 runs to 13 residues. V was trimmed by 2 bases and J by 2 bases, leaving 6 bases between them. CDR3 amino acids: CASSIMINTEAFF. CDR3 coding DNA: TGTGCCAGTAGTATAATGATAAACACTGAAGCTTTCTTT.

There are a few counts of this clone. CDR3 loop: CASSLIGRSYEQYF. The CDR3 DNA reads TGTGCCAGCAGTTTAATTGGCAGGTCCTACGAGCAGTACTTC. The chain carries TRBV27 and TRBJ2-7; D not resolved. Germline CDR1 MNHEY, CDR2 SMNVEV (reference sequence). V dropped 2 bases and J dropped 1 base, with 9 bases sitting between them. The CDR3 sequence is 14 residues long.

This chain joins TRBV29-1 and TRBJ1-2, with 8 positions matching TRBD1. The CDR3 loop spans 12 amino acids. Trimming at V came to 7 bases and at J to 1 base, leaving 2 bases not matched to a gene. Germline CDR1 reads SQVTM; CDR2 reads ANQGSEA. This CDR3 is CSGGQDNYGYTF. For the CDR3, the DNA is TGCAGCGGGGGACAGGATAACTATGGCTACACCTTC.

This rearrangement joins TRBV7-2 to TRBJ1-2, with 8 bases fitting TRBD1. Trimming removed 3 bases from V and 8 bases from J; junction bases left unmatched: 14. Germline CDR1 SGHTA, CDR2 FQGNSA. This CDR3 has 16 amino acids. CDR3 coding DNA: TGTGCCAGCAGCTTGACACTTGTACAGGGGGATGAGGGCTACACCTTC. Translating gives CASSLTLVQGDEGYTF.